What follows are 12 T cell receptor beta chains derived from one specimen sequenced in a study of tumor and adjacent non-tumor tissue in lung cancer listed by TCRdb under 2018. Libraries were made using multiplex PCR. Sequencing used an Illumina HiSeq 2500. TCRbeta libraries were built by three rounds of nested PCR using primers (Table S4), following protocols modified from ARM-PCR. TCRdb applied fastp at Q25 and MiXCR to the public reads, then kept only in-frame beta chains. Records with the same CDR3 protein are collapsed into one entry carrying the most frequent genes and DNA. Recorded for this sample are about 200,000 distinct CDR3 sequences; roughly 70% of them occurred a single time. Under 30% of the sample rests with the top ten. RNA was isolated from bulk unsorted tissue, and RNA quality was assessed with a NanoDrop ND-1000 and an Agilent 2100. Sequenced input: lung tumor tissue. These TCRs come from a man aged 60-69 years with non-small cell lung cancer.

As for this clonotype: The junction departs from germline at one end; a sequencing error may be responsible. The gene calls are TRBV6-1 and TRBJ1-2, with 7 bases lining up with TRBD1. The CDR3 covers 13 residues. Germline lookup yields CDR1 MNHNS and CDR2 SASEGT. This CDR3 is CASRTGQSHGYTF. Written as DNA, the CDR3 is TGTGCGAGCAGGACGGGACAGAGCCATGGCTACACCTTC.

Comment on this clonotype: This could be a read error, since a much larger clone is one nucleotide away. The chain uses TRBV29-1 and TRBJ2-7; D uncertain. Germline lookup yields CDR1 SQVTM and CDR2 ANQGSEA. This CDR3 is 13 amino acids long. The CDR3 loop reads CSAGDVSSYERYF. CDR3 nucleotides: TGCAGCGCCGGAGACGTCAGCTCCTACGAGCGGTACTTC.

This clonotype was seen at least ten times. V and J are TRBV20-1 and TRBJ1-1; D not resolved. The CDR3 totals 13 residues. Trimming took off 3 bases at V and 0 bases at J, with 8 bases between the two ends. Per germline, CDR1 DFQATT and CDR2 SNEGSKA (reference sequence). This chain's CDR3 is CSARTGMNTEAFF. The CDR3 nucleotides are TGCAGTGCTAGGACGGGGATGAACACTGAAGCTTTCTTT.

This clonotype occurred a few times. This chain connects TRBV15 to TRBJ2-1; D ambiguous. V was trimmed by 0 bases and J by 1 base, leaving 10 bases between them. The CDR3 contains 16 residues. CDR1 and CDR2 from the germline V gene are LNHNV and YYDKDF (reference sequence). Here the CDR3 reads CATSRDRDLSYNEQFF. The CDR3 coding sequence is TGTGCCACCAGCAGAGATCGAGACCTATCCTACAATGAGCAGTTCTTC.

A word on this clonotype: A junction end diverges from the germline sequence, so it may reflect a read error. The V and J genes are TRBV20-1 and TRBJ1-2; D is uncertain. This CDR3 is 13 amino acids long. From germline, CDR1 is DFQATT and CDR2 SNEGSKA (reference sequence). The CDR3 reads CSVRVDSLRSYTF. For the CDR3, the DNA is TGCAGTGTTAGAGTCGATAGCCTCCGGAGCTACACCTTC.

The chain employs TRBV11-2 and TRBJ1-1, with D possibly being TRBD1 (5 bases). Germline V gives CDR1 SGHAT, CDR2 FQNNGV. This CDR3 is built from 18 residues. V lost 5 bases and J lost 7, with 29 bases in between. The CDR3 loop is CASSIASSRVGVKIEAFF. The CDR3 DNA follows: TGTGCCAGCAGCATAGCATCGTCAAGGGTGGGGGTAAAGATTGAAGCTTTCTTT.

Of note for this clonotype: No conserved phenylalanine or tryptophan ends this CDR3, so it is likely a read error. The rearrangement links TRBV11-3 to TRBJ1-2; possibly TRBD1 for D (6 bases). CDR1 is SGHNT and CDR2 is YENEEA in the germline V gene. V dropped 5 bases and J dropped 5 bases, with 12 bases sitting between them. There are 13 residues in the CDR3. CDR3 sequence: CASSVGQGYGYTI. The CDR3 nucleotides are TGTGCCAGCAGCGTGGGGCAGGGGTATGGCTACACCATC.

Remarks on this clonotype: An end of the junction does not agree with germline; a read error may underlie this. The CDR3 reads CASRPRGDFNEHFF. DNA for the CDR3: TGTGCCAGCAGGCCTAGAGGGGACTTTAATGAGCACTTCTTC. The rearrangement uses TRBV11-3 and TRBJ2-1; a possible D gene is TRBD2 (6 bases). The CDR3 contains 14 residues. Germline CDR1 and CDR2: SGHNT and YENEEA.

With regard to this clonotype: Its ends do not fully match the called genes, so a read error is possible. The J gene is TRBJ2-6, the V gene TRBV6-1; TRBD2 might be the D (5 bases). Germline V gene sequence: CDR1 MNHNS, CDR2 SASEGT. CDR3 length: 14 residues. The CDR3 region has the DNA TGTACCAGCTTCCCCGGGGCTGGGGCCAACGTCCTGACTTTC. It specifies CTSFPGAGANVLTF.

This clonotype was observed a handful of times. This chain connects TRBV5-4 to TRBJ2-1; D is possibly TRBD2 (5 bases). Trimming left V 0 bases short and J 7 bases short, with 14 bases between. This CDR3 contains 15 residues. From germline, CDR1 is SGHNT and CDR2 YYREEE (reference sequence). In DNA form, the CDR3 reads TGTGCCAGCAGCTTGGGGTCTAGCCGGAATAATGAGCAGTTCTTC. Its protein is CASSLGSSRNNEQFF.

A few counts support this clonotype. This may be a read error: a much more frequent sequence differs by one nucleotide. The chain combines TRBV11-2 with TRBJ2-2; tentative D call: TRBD2 (5 bases). From germline, CDR1 is SGHAT and CDR2 FQNNGV. This CDR3 contains 16 residues. CDR3 protein: CASSFTRTTNTGELLF. The CDR3 DNA follows: TGTGCCAGCAGCTTCACACGGACCACGAACACCGGGGAGCTGTTATTT.

This chain links TRBV20-1 with TRBJ1-5; D not resolved. This CDR3 is 13 amino acids long. Germline lookup yields CDR1 DFQATT and CDR2 SNEGSKA (reference sequence). Trimming shortened V by 4 bases and J by 5 bases, and 12 bases separated the two germline ends. The chain's CDR3 is CSAIVHGDQPQHF. The CDR3 DNA reads as TGCAGTGCTATCGTGCACGGGGATCAGCCCCAGCATTTT.